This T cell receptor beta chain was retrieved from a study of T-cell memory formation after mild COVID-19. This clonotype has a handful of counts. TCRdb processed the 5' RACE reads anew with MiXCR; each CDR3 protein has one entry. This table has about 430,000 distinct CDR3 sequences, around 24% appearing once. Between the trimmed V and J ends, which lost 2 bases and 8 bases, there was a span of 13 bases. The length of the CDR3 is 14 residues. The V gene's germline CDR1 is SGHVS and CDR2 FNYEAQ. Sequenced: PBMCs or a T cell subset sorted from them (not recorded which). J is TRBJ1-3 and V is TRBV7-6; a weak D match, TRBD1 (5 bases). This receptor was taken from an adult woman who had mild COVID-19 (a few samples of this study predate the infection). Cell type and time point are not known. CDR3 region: CASSLPLGGDTIYF. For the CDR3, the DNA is TGTGCCAGCAGCTTACCCCTTGGGGGGGACACCATATATTTT.